A selection of T cell receptor beta chains follows, all from one sample in a study of shared T cell receptors in the human thymus. Method: immunoSEQ multiplex PCR; TCRdb's copy keeps in-frame clones and lacks some. Among hundreds of thousands of clones listed, about 90% were seen once. Separately, the same data were catalogued under a study of human thymus T cells.

The sample consisted of thymocytes. The receptors come from a boy under two years old with a congenital heart defect. Each CDR3 is given with its conserved first and last residue. The D gene is left open where the match is weak. The size field is filled for only some rows; it gives once, few, many or a size class.

j_call d_call v_call clone_size cdr3_aa cdr3_nt
TRBJ2-7 . TRBV28 . CASSLREYEQYF TGTGCCAGCAGTTTAAGAGAATACGAGCAGTACTTC
TRBJ2-1 TRBD2 TRBV28 few CASSFLLAGGPGEQFF TGTGCCAGCAGTTTCCTGCTAGCGGGGGGGCCGGGTGAGCAGTTCTTC
TRBJ1-2 . TRBV6-6 . CASSYSRGRGYTF TGTGCCAGCAGTTACTCCAGGGGAAGAGGCTACACCTTC
TRBJ2-1 TRBD2 TRBV10-1 . CASSESIVRTSGSNEQFF TGCGCCAGCAGTGAGTCGATCGTTCGGACTAGCGGGTCAAATGAGCAGTTCTTC
TRBJ2-1 . TRBV19 . CASSMTFGVNEQFF .
TRBJ1-1 . TRBV10-1 . CASSKDTNTEAFF TGCGCCAGCAGCAAAGACACCAACACTGAAGCTTTCTTT
TRBJ2-1 . TRBV2 . CASSDSRSYNEQFF TGTGCCAGCAGTGATTCGCGGTCCTACAATGAGCAGTTCTTC
TRBJ2-3 TRBD2 TRBV7-2 . CASSLKASGRDTQYF TGTGCCAGCAGCTTAAAGGCTAGCGGTAGGGATACGCAGTATTTT
TRBJ1-1 . TRBV28 . CASRRNTEAFF TGTGCCAGCCGCAGGAACACTGAAGCTTTCTTT
TRBJ2-7 . TRBV28 . CASSRHGQPYEQYF TGTGCCAGCAGTCGGCACGGACAGCCCTACGAGCAGTACTTC
TRBJ2-1 . TRBV5-4 . CASSRPAANEQFF TGTGCCAGCAGCCGTCCAGCGGCTAATGAGCAGTTCTTC
TRBJ1-4 . TRBV19 . CASRTENEKLFF TGTGCCAGTAGGACGGAGAATGAAAAACTGTTTTTT
TRBJ2-7 . TRBV4-3 . CASSQDLGGEQYF TGCGCCAGCAGCCAAGACCTGGGGGGCGAGCAGTACTTC
TRBJ1-1 . TRBV18 once CASSPRIRVTEAFF TGTGCCAGCTCACCTAGGATACGGGTCACTGAAGCTTTCTTT
TRBJ2-1 TRBD2 TRBV28 . CASSLPLAGVINEQFF TGTGCCAGCAGTTTACCCCTAGCGGGAGTTATCAATGAGCAGTTCTTC
TRBJ2-3 TRBD2 TRBV30 . CAWSVSGRADTQYF TGTGCCTGGAGTGTATCCGGGAGGGCAGATACGCAGTATTTT
TRBJ2-3 TRBD2 TRBV5-6 . CASSPRTSGSTDTQYF TGTGCCAGCAGTCCACGGACTAGCGGTAGCACAGATACGCAGTATTTT
TRBJ1-3 TRBD1 TRBV7-9 . CASSRSGTGISGNTIYF TGTGCCAGCAGCCGAAGCGGGACAGGAATCTCTGGAAACACCATATATTTT
TRBJ1-6 . TRBV2 . CASSEGRVARGNSPLHF TGTGCCAGCAGTGAGGGCAGGGTGGCCAGGGGTAATTCACCCCTCCACTTT
TRBJ1-4 . TRBV15 . CATSRRSGGEKLFF TGTGCCACCAGCCGGAGATCCGGTGGGGAAAAACTGTTTTTT
TRBJ2-2 . TRBV6-5 . CATLSSGQRTGELFF TGTGCCACTCTCTCGAGTGGACAGCGAACCGGGGAGCTGTTTTTT
TRBJ2-5 TRBD2 TRBV6-5 . CASSYASGVFQETQYF TGTGCCAGCAGTTATGCTAGCGGGGTATTTCAAGAGACCCAGTACTTC
TRBJ2-7 . TRBV15 . CATSRDPVDGPREQYF TGTGCCACCAGCAGAGATCCCGTGGATGGCCCCAGGGAGCAGTACTTC
TRBJ1-2 TRBD1 TRBV19 . CATTIQGKGYTF TGTGCCACCACCATACAGGGGAAAGGCTACACCTTC
TRBJ1-3 . TRBV6-1 . CASSDGVSRSGNTIYF TGTGCCAGCAGTGACGGGGTGTCGCGCTCTGGAAACACCATATATTTT
TRBJ2-4 . TRBV5-1 . CASSLHLRDIQYF TGCGCCAGCAGCTTGCATCTGAGGGACATTCAGTACTTC
TRBJ1-2 . TRBV7-2 once CASSLEWGGGYTF TGTGCCAGCAGCTTAGAATGGGGGGGTGGCTACACCTTC
TRBJ2-1 TRBD2 TRBV30 . CAWRGGISYNEQFF TGTGCCTGGAGGGGGGGGATCTCCTACAATGAGCAGTTCTTC
TRBJ2-1 TRBD2 TRBV12-5 . CASGLSFGGASRNEQFF TGTGCTAGTGGTTTATCCTTCGGGGGGGCCAGCCGCAATGAGCAGTTCTTC
TRBJ1-5 TRBD1 TRBV2 once CASSEGQDPPLYSNQPQHF TGTGCCAGCAGCGAAGGACAGGACCCACCTCTGTATAGCAATCAGCCCCAGCATTTT
TRBJ2-6 TRBD1 TRBV28 . CASSSPPGTGGSGANVLTF TGTGCCAGCAGTTCCCCCCCCGGGACAGGGGGCTCTGGGGCCAACGTCCTGACTTTC
TRBJ2-7 . TRBV13 . CASSERGWSYEQYF TGTGCCAGCAGCGAAAGGGGTTGGTCCTACGAGCAGTACTTC
TRBJ2-5 . TRBV6-1 . CASRGLVQETQYF TGTGCCAGCAGAGGACTTGTTCAAGAGACCCAGTACTTC
TRBJ2-6 . TRBV27 . CASTHGGRSSGANVLTF TGTGCCAGCACCCACGGGGGGCGAAGCTCTGGGGCCAACGTCCTGACTTTC
TRBJ2-2 TRBD2 TRBV28 . CASSITLAGEGTGELFF TGTGCCAGCTCAATTACCCTAGCGGGAGAAGGCACCGGGGAGCTGTTTTTT
TRBJ1-4 . TRBV7-9 few CASSATPRNPFNWYEKLFF TGTGCCAGCAGCGCAACCCCGCGGAACCCCTTCAATTGGTATGAAAAACTGTTTTTT
TRBJ2-5 TRBD1 TRBV6-6 . CASRSGTGQETQYF TGTGCCAGCAGGTCCGGGACAGGACAAGAGACCCAGTACTTC
TRBJ2-7 TRBD1 TRBV28 . CASSTQGAVSEQYF TGTGCCAGCAGCACACAGGGGGCGGTTTCCGAGCAGTACTTC
TRBJ2-7 TRBD1 TRBV11-2 once CASSFIDRVNYEQYF TGTGCCAGCAGCTTCATCGACAGGGTTAACTACGAGCAGTACTTC
TRBJ2-7 TRBD2 TRBV10-2 . CASGTSGPRSSYEQYF TGCGCCAGCGGGACTAGCGGCCCACGGAGCTCCTACGAGCAGTACTTC
TRBJ1-5 TRBD1 TRBV28 . CASRGTGQPQHF TGTGCCAGCAGAGGGACAGGGCAGCCCCAGCATTTT
TRBJ2-7 TRBD2 TRBV4-3 . CASSQDRSSGSEQYF TGCGCCAGCAGCCAAGATAGATCTAGCGGGAGTGAGCAGTACTTC
TRBJ2-7 TRBD1 TRBV27 once CASSARDRGFYEQYF TGTGCCAGCAGTGCCCGGGACAGGGGGTTCTACGAGCAGTACTTC
TRBJ1-5 . TRBV6-6 . CATQRGGAEGPQHF TGTGCCACTCAACGGGGGGGCGCCGAGGGGCCCCAGCATTTT
TRBJ2-5 TRBD1 TRBV28 . CASSPQWTGTRVGETQYF TGTGCCAGCAGTCCCCAATGGACAGGAACTAGAGTGGGGGAGACCCAGTACTTC
TRBJ1-3 . TRBV4-1 . CASSQGTQDTRRNTIYF TGCGCCAGCAGCCAAGGAACCCAGGACACCCGAAGAAACACCATATATTTT
TRBJ2-4 TRBD2 TRBV15 . CATSRDRGERPAPAKNIQYF TGTGCCACCAGCAGAGATCGGGGGGAGAGGCCCGCCCCAGCCAAAAACATTCAGTACTTC
TRBJ2-1 . TRBV27 . CASSTSVNPYNEQFF TGTGCCAGCAGTACCAGCGTGAACCCCTACAATGAGCAGTTCTTC